The sample holds a few counts of the clone carrying this TCR beta chain. Its antigen is not identified. Individual cDNA molecules each carried unique molecular identifiers attached by the library. Each CDR3 protein is one row after TCRdb ran MiXCR on the RACE reads. The data hold about 83,000 distinct CDR3 sequences, with 7.5% to 9% observed a single time. Time point here: patch test 1, 2 weeks after DPC sensitization. The treatment is: therapeutic diphenylcyclopropenone sensitization with weekly scalp DPC. This specimen comes from a study of human T cells and chemical hapten exposure. For the study at large: Alopecia areata, totalis or universalis was found in mostly female patients. General study results and limits: Counts of TCRs above 1 in 1000 frequency stayed unchanged with DPC sensitization. There were significantly more large CDR3 similarity clusters among expanded TCRs than among controls.

The CDR3 totals 15 residues. Germline lookup yields CDR1 MNHEY and CDR2 SMNVEV (reference sequence). Deletions cut 2 bases from V and 0 bases from J, with 10 bases between. Material: whole blood, obtained in connection with sensitization to the hapten diphenylcyclopropenone (DPC). The source of this sequence is a woman aged 25-40 years with alopecia areata. Some clones in this sample may be carry-over from other donors' samples. V gene TRBV27 combines with J gene TRBJ1-1; weak D call: TRBD1 (6 bases). The CDR3 here is CASSLGGRMNTEAFF. CDR3 DNA sequence: TGTGCCAGCAGTTTAGGGGGCAGAATGAACACTGAAGCTTTCTTT.